The clone carrying this TCR beta chain was seen ten or more times. Its antigen is unidentified. The sample comes from a study of T cells in Graves' hyperthyroidism and ophthalmopathy. Study overall: Sampling of peripheral blood happened at initial diagnosis, prior to any treatment.

Overall study findings and caveats: Stable hyperthyroidism was separated from ophthalmopathy by a model based on 13 V-J features.

The CDR3 is 13 residues long. V was pared by 1 base and J by 2 bases, with 4 bases between. From germline, CDR1 is LGHNT and CDR2 FRNRAP. TCR beta CDR3 regions were amplified from RNA. First-round RT-PCR targeting the TCR CDR3 was performed with the HTBI primer set. MiXCR, applied by TCRdb to the multiplex PCR reads, yields one record per CDR3 protein. The sample carries roughly 380,000 distinct CDR3 sequences, approximately 15% recorded once. The sample was blood. This TCR was recovered from a woman aged 18-30 years with Graves' hyperthyroidism. This chain connects TRBV12-5 to TRBJ2-3; D unresolved. CDR3 amino acids: CASGLELTDTQYF. DNA of the CDR3: TGTGCTAGTGGTTTGGAACTCACAGATACGCAGTATTTT.